This is a list of T cell receptor beta chains from one sample in a study of cytomegalovirus exposure and HLA in healthy donors. Assay used: immunoSEQ multiplex PCR; TCRdb lists only in-frame clones, some missing. The repertoire holds 70,000 to 90,000 clones, with around 65% as singletons. The sample comprised PBMCs. These receptors all come from a man aged 55 to 70 in good health and CMV-seropositive. Both conserved end residues are part of each CDR3. D genes are given only for firm matches. Expanded clones are given a class, and other clones once, few, many or no size at all.

j_call	clone_size	v_call	d_call	cdr3_aa	cdr3_nt
TRBJ1-5	once	TRBV18	TRBD1	CASSPGTAPNQPQHF	TGTGCCAGCTCACCTGGGACAGCACCAAATCAGCCCCAGCATTTT
TRBJ1-6	-	TRBV6-6	TRBD1	CASSSRTGAGGSPLHF	TGTGCCAGCAGTTCGCGAACAGGGGCCGGTGGTTCACCCCTCCACTTT
TRBJ2-3	-	TRBV5-1	-	CASSLFRVGDTDTQYF	TGCGCCAGCAGCTTGTTCAGGGTAGGGGACACAGATACGCAGTATTTT
TRBJ1-1	-	TRBV5-1	-	CASSLEAGKNTEAFF	TGCGCCAGCAGCTTGGAGGCAGGGAAGAACACTGAAGCTTTCTTT
TRBJ2-7	-	TRBV19	-	CASSLDGYIYEQYF	TGTGCCAGTAGCCTCGACGGGTACATCTACGAGCAGTACTTC
TRBJ2-1	once	TRBV4-1	TRBD2	CASSRAGGSYNEQFF	TGCGCCAGCAGCCGAGCGGGGGGGTCCTACAATGAGCAGTTCTTC
TRBJ1-5	-	TRBV19	-	CATAWGGNQPQHF	TGTGCCACCGCGTGGGGGGGCAATCAGCCCCAGCATTTT
TRBJ1-2	few	TRBV2	-	CASRLAGWGNYGYTF	TGTGCCAGCAGGTTGGCGGGGTGGGGAAACTATGGCTACACCTTC
TRBJ1-5	-	TRBV7-6	-	CASSLQGSNQPQHF	TGTGCCAGCAGCCTACAGGGAAGCAATCAGCCCCAGCATTTT
TRBJ1-6	-	TRBV7-3	-	CASSLRQGNSPLHF	TGTGCCAGCAGCTTAAGGCAGGGGAATTCACCCCTCCACTTT
TRBJ1-1	-	TRBV5-1	TRBD1	CASGTGDWNTEAFF	TGCGCCAGCGGGACAGGGGATTGGAACACTGAAGCTTTCTTT
TRBJ1-5	-	TRBV7-9	-	CSSSLTGLGNQPQHF	TGTTCCAGCAGCCTAACAGGGTTGGGCAATCAGCCCCAGCATTTT
TRBJ2-7	-	TRBV7-9	TRBD1	CASSLGPGTGTYEQYF	TGTGCCAGCAGCTTAGGACCCGGGACAGGGACCTACGAGCAGTACTTC
TRBJ1-2	-	TRBV21-1	-	CASSKKGGGQDSVGYGYTF	TGTGCCAGCAGCAAAAAAGGAGGTGGACAGGACTCAGTAGGCTATGGCTACACCTTC
TRBJ2-1	-	TRBV7-6	-	CASSLEVGPINEQFF	TGTGCCAGCAGCTTAGAAGTGGGGCCGATCAATGAGCAGTTCTTC
TRBJ1-2	few	TRBV7-8	-	CASSWGDDYGYTF	TGTGCCAGCAGCTGGGGAGATGACTATGGCTACACCTTC
TRBJ2-7	few	TRBV7-9	TRBD2	CASSHSGGGPYEQYF	TGTGCCAGCAGCCATAGCGGGGGAGGACCCTACGAGCAGTACTTC
TRBJ1-2	-	TRBV6-5	-	CASSANRREGGYTF	TGTGCCAGCAGTGCCAACCGCAGGGAGGGTGGCTACACCTTC
TRBJ2-7	-	TRBV5-6	TRBD1	CASSLEDRTRQYF	TGTGCCAGCAGCTTGGAGGACAGGACAAGGCAGTACTTC
TRBJ2-7	-	TRBV28	-	CASSLFTASGYEQYF	TGTGCCAGCAGTTTATTTACCGCGTCGGGCTACGAGCAGTACTTC